This TCR beta chain was retrieved from a study of identical twins. This CDR3 is built from 14 residues. With 5 bases removed from V and 8 bases from J, the gap between germline ends came to 15 bases. CDR1 and CDR2 (germline): MNHNS, SASEGT. TCRdb redid the calling of the 5' RACE reads with MiXCR, one entry per CDR3 protein. The sample has 470,000 or so distinct CDR3 sequences; 20% to 25% are singletons. This same sample was also taken into another study, of T cells expressing NK-cell markers. This second study says: Among CD8+ T cells from 5 to 7 donors, dominant NKG2C+ clonotypes accounted for 1.0-7.0%.

The J gene is TRBJ1-4, the V gene TRBV6-1; TRBD1 might be the D (6 bases). This TCR was sampled from a young woman in good health. The sample comprised CD4+ T cells sorted from blood. The CDR3 nucleotides are TGTGCCAGCAGTCGGCCCGGGGGCCGCGAAAAACTGTTTTTT. Translation: CASSRPGGREKLFF.